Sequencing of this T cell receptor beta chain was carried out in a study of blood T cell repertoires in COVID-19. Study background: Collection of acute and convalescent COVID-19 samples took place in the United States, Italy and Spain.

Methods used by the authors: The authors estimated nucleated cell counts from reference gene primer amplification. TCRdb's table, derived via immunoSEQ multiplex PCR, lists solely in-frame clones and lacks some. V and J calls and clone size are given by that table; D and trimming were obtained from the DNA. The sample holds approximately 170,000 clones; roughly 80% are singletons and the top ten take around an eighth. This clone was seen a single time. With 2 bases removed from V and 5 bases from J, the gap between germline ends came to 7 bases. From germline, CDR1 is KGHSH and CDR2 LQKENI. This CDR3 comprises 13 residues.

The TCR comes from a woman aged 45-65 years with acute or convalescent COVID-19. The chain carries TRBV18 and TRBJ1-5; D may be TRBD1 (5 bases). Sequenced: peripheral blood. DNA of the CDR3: TGTGCCAGCTCACCAGGCAGGGATCAGCCCCAGCATTTT. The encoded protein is CASSPGRDQPQHF. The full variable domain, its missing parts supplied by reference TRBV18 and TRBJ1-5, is NAGVMQNPRHLVRRRGQEARLRCSPMKGHSHVYWYRQLPEEGLKFMVYLQKENIIDESGMPKERFSAEFPKEGPSILRIQQVVRGDSAAYFCASSPGRDQPQHFGDGTRLSIL.